This is a list of T cell receptor beta chains from one sample in a study of blood T cell repertoires in COVID-19. Sequencing was performed with immunoSEQ multiplex PCR; in TCRdb, only in-frame clones are kept and a portion is missing. This table has roughly 290,000 clones, roughly 90% appearing once. Material for sequencing was peripheral blood. The receptors derive from an older woman with acute or convalescent COVID-19. Each CDR3 is given without its conserved first and last residue. D genes are given only for firm matches. Rows give clone size only sometimes, using once, few, many, or a class for an expanded clone.

j_call v_call d_call clone_size cdr3_aa
TRBJ1-6 TRBV7-9 . once ASSFGGQDSPLH
TRBJ2-3 TRBV7-2 . . ASSWGSEADTQY
TRBJ1-5 TRBV2 . . ATQGGQNNQPQH
TRBJ1-5 TRBV7-9 TRBD1 . ASSSYRGEGNQPQH
TRBJ2-7 TRBV28 . . ASPPRGDERGSYEQY
TRBJ2-5 TRBV27 TRBD2 . ASSSETSGTLETQY
TRBJ1-3 TRBV7-2 . once ASSSSPTGSGNTIY
TRBJ2-7 TRBV18 . . ASSPGRTYYEQY
TRBJ1-6 TRBV5-1 TRBD1 . ASSWGQGGIRSPLH
TRBJ2-1 TRBV2 TRBD1 . ASRPWDRGHNEQF
TRBJ2-3 TRBV4-2 TRBD2 . ASSPERGGWSTDTQY
TRBJ2-7 TRBV28 TRBD1 once ASSSVWTGVAYEQY
TRBJ2-1 TRBV10-3 . . AISPSTSSNEQF
TRBJ1-5 TRBV27 TRBD1 once ASSPYSIGRAYRGSNQPQH
TRBJ2-2 TRBV19 . . ASSSIGGGELF
TRBJ1-2 TRBV4-1 . few ASSQVGGGYGYT
TRBJ1-2 TRBV7-2 . once ASSLGDWANYGYT
TRBJ1-2 TRBV6-5 . . ASSFSRTSWQVGYT
TRBJ1-6 TRBV18 . . ASSPPTQGQNSPLH
TRBJ1-5 TRBV9 . . ASSVEAGMNQPQH
TRBJ1-6 TRBV5-5 . . ASSEWTGNSPLH
TRBJ2-4 TRBV29-1 TRBD2 . SATMGLAVKNIQY
TRBJ2-3 TRBV11-3 TRBD1 . ASSSSGTGDTDTQY
TRBJ1-5 TRBV27 . . ASSPQNIGNQPQH
TRBJ2-1 TRBV7-3 . . ASSLKGQGSYNEQF
TRBJ1-4 TRBV19 . . ASNRVGEKLF
TRBJ1-5 TRBV11-2 . . ASSWDRDSAPH
TRBJ2-3 TRBV6-5 TRBD2 . ASKGGLTTDTQY
TRBJ2-5 TRBV5-1 . . ASSLGDFQETQY
TRBJ2-3 TRBV3-1/TRBV3-2 TRBD2 . ASSHLSGRERKY
TRBJ1-1 TRBV7-2 . . ASSPHWAGLQNTEAF
TRBJ1-4 TRBV5-3 . . ARSCGQTANEKLF
TRBJ1-2 TRBV9 TRBD1 . ASSEQGALGYGYT